This T cell receptor beta chain appears in the sequencing data of a study of somatic mutations in cytotoxic T cells in rheumatoid arthritis. In the study overall: Follow-up sampling occurred during immunosuppressive therapy such as methotrexate, hydroxychloroquine and sulfasalazine. Sorting by flow gave nearly 100% purity for some V beta antibody-stained T-cell populations, including V beta1+ cells sequenced for TCRB.

V was clipped by 4 bases and J by 0 bases, with 13 bases between them. The CDR3 is 16 amino acids. Germline assignment: CDR1 MDHEN and CDR2 SYDVKM. Repertoires were generated with immunoSEQ multiplex PCR, while TCRdb's copy carries only in-frame clones and drops some. The sample yields about 5,000 clones, around 78% seen once. The genes are TRBV28 and TRBJ2-1; D is ambiguous. Sequences were derived from CD8+ T cells sorted from blood, sampled at a follow-up visit. The receptor was isolated from a man in his forties with rheumatoid arthritis. Here the CDR3 DNA reads TGTGCCAGCAGTTCCCCCGGCGAAGGCTCCTACAATGAGCAGTTCTTC. This translates into CASSSPGEGSYNEQFF. The complete variable domain, with remaining parts taken from reference TRBV28 and TRBJ2-1, reads DVKVTQSSRYLVKRTGEKVFLECVQDMDHENMFWYRQDPGLGLRLIYFSYDVKMKEKGDIPEGYSVSREKKERFSLILESASTNQTSMYLCASSSPGEGSYNEQFFGPGTRLTVL.